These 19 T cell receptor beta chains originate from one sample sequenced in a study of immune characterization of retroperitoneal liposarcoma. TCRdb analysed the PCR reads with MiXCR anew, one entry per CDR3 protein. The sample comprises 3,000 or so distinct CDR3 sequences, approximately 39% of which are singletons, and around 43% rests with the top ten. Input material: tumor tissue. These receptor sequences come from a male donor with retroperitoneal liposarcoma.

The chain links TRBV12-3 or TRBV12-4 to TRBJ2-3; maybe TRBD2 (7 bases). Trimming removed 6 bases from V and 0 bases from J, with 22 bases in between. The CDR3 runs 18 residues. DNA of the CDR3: TGTGCCAGCAGCCTCTCAGTAAGGGGGGGGGGGAGCACAGATACGCAGTATTTT. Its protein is CASSLSVRGGGSTDTQYF.

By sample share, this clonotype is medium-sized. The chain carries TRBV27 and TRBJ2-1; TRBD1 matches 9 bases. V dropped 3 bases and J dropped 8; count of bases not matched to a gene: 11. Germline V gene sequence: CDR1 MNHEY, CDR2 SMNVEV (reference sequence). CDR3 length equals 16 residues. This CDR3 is CASSFRGYRTGDEQFF. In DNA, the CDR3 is TGTGCCAGCAGTTTTAGGGGGTACAGGACAGGGGATGAGCAGTTCTTC.

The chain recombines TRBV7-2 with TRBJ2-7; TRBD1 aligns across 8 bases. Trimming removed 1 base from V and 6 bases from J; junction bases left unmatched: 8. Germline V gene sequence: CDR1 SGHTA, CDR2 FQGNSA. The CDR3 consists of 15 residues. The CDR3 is CASSLVSGQDGEQYF. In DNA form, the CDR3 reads TGTGCCAGCAGCTTAGTCTCGGGACAGGATGGCGAGCAGTACTTC.

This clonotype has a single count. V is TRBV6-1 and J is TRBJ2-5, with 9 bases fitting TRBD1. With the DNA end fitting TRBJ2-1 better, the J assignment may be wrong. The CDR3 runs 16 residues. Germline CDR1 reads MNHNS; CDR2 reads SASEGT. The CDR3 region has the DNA TGTGCCAGCAGTGACCATCCGGGACAGGGAGGGAATGAGCAGTTCTTC. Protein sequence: CASSDHPGQGGNEQFF.

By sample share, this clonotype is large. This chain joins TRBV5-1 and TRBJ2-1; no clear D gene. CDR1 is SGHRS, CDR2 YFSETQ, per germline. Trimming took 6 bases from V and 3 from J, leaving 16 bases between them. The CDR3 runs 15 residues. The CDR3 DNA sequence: TGCGCCAGCATGATCGCCGGGCAAATCTACAATGAGCAGTTCTTC. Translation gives CASMIAGQIYNEQFF.

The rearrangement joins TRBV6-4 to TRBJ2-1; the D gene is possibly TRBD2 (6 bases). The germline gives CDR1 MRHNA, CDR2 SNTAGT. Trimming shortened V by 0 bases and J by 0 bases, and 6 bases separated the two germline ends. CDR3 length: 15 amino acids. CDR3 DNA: TGTGCCAGCAGTGACTCTAGCGGCTCCTACAATGAGCAGTTCTTC. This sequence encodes CASSDSSGSYNEQFF.

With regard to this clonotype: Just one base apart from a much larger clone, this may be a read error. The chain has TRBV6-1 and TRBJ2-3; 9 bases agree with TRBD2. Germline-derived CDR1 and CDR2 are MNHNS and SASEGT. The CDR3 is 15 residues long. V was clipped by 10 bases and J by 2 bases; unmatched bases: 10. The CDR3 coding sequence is TGTGCCAACAAACGTAGCGGGAGCAACACAGATACGCAGTATTTT. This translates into CANKRSGSNTDTQYF.

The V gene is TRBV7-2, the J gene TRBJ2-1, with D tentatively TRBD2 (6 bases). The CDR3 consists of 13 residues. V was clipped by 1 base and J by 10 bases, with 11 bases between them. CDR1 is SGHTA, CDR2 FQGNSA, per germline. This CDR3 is CASSLGFGSEQFF. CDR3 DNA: TGTGCCAGCAGCTTAGGTTTCGGGAGCGAGCAGTTCTTC.

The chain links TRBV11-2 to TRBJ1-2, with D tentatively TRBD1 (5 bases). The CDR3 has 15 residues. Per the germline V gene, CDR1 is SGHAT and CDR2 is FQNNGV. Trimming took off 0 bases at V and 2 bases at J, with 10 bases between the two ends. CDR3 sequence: CASSLEIGANYGYTF. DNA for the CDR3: TGTGCCAGCAGCTTAGAGATCGGGGCAAACTATGGCTACACCTTC.

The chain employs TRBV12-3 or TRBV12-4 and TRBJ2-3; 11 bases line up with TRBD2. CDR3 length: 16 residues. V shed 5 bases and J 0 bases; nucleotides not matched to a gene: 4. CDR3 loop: CASSTTSGGSTDTQYF. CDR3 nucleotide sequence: TGTGCCAGCAGTACCACTAGCGGGGGCAGCACAGATACGCAGTATTTT.

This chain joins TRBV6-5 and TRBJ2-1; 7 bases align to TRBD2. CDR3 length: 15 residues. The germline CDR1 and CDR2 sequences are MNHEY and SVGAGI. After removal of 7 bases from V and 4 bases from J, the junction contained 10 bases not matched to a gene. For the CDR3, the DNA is TGTGCCAGCACGAGAGCGGGATCTTGGTACAATGAGCAGTTCTTC. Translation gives CASTRAGSWYNEQFF.

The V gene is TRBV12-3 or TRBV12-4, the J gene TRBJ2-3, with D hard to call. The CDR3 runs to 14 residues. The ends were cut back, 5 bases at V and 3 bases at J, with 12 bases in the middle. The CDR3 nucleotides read TGTGCCAGCAGTCCTGTGTTTGAGACAGATACGCAGTATTTT. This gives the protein CASSPVFETDTQYF.

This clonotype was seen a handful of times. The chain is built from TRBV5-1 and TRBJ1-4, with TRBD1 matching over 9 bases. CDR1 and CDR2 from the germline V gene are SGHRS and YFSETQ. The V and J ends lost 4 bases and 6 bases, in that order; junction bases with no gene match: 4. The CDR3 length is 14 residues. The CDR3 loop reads CASSTGQGDEKLFF. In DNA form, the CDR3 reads TGCGCCAGCAGCACGGGACAGGGTGATGAAAAACTGTTTTTT.

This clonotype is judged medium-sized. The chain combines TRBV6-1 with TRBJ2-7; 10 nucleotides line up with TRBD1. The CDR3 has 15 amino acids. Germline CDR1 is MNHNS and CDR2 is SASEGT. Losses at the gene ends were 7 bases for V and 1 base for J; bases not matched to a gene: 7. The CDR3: CASTYGGQGSYEQYF. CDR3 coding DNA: TGTGCCAGCACTTACGGGGGACAGGGGTCCTACGAGCAGTACTTC.

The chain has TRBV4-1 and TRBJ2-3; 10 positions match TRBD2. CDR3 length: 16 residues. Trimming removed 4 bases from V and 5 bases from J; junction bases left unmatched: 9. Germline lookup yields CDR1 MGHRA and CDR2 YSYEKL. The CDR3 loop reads CASSPLSGRAGDTQYF. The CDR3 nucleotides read TGCGCCAGCAGCCCTCTGAGCGGGAGGGCGGGAGATACGCAGTATTTT.

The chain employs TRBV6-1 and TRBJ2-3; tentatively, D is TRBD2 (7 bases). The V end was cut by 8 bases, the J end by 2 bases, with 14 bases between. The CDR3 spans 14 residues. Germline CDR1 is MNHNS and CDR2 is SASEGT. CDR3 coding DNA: TGTGCCAGCTGGGGGGGACAAGCCACAGATACGCAGTATTTT. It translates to CASWGGQATDTQYF.

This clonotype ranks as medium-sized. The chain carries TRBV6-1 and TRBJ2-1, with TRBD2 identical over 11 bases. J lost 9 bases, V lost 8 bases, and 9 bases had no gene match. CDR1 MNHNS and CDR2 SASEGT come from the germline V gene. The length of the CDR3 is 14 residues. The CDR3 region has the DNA TGTGCCAGCCAACTAGCGGGAGCCGGAAGTGAGCAGTTCTTC. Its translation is CASQLAGAGSEQFF.

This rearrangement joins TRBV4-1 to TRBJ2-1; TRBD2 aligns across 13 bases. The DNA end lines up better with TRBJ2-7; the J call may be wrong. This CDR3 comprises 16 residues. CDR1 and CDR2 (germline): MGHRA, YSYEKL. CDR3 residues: CASSRREGLAGAEQYF. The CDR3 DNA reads TGCGCCAGCAGCCGGAGGGAAGGACTAGCGGGAGCCGAGCAGTACTTC.

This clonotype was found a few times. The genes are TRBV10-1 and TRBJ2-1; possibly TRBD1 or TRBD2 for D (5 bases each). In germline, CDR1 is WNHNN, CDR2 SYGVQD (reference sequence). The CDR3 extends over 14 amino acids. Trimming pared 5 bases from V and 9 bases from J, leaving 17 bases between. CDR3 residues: CASSTGLPGGEQFF. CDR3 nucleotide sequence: TGCGCCAGCAGTACAGGACTCCCTGGGGGTGAGCAGTTCTTC.